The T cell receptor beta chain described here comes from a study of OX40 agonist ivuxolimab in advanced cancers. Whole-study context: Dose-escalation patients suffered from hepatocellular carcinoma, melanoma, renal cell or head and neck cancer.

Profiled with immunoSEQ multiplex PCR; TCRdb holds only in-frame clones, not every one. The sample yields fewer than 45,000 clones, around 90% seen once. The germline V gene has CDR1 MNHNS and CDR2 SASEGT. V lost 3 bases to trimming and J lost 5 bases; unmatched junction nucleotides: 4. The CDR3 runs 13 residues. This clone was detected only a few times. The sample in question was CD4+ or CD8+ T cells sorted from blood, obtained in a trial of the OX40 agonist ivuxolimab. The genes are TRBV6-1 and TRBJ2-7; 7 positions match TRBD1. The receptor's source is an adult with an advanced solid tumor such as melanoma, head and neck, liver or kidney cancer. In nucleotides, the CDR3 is TGTGCCAGCAGTGAGACAGGGCCGGACGAGCAGTACTTC. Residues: CASSETGPDEQYF.